What follows are 20 T cell receptor beta chains derived from one specimen sequenced in a study of siplizumab effects on memory and regulatory T cells. The method was immunoSEQ multiplex PCR; TCRdb's version includes in-frame clones alone and lacks a portion of them. The sample shows roughly 26,000 clones, approximately 80% of them seen only once. The sequenced sample consisted of memory CD4+ T cells sorted from blood. Every receptor here comes from a human donor in good health.

The V and J genes are TRBV5-1 and TRBJ2-7, with D perhaps being TRBD1 or TRBD2 (5 bases each). CDR3 length equals 15 residues. The V gene lost 0 bases and the J gene lost 3 bases, with 13 bases spanning the gap. Germline values: CDR1 SGHRS, CDR2 YFSETQ. This chain's CDR3 is CASSLARAGIYEQYF. The CDR3 nucleotides read TGCGCCAGCAGCTTGGCCAGGGCCGGGATCTACGAGCAGTACTTC.

The rearrangement uses TRBV19 and TRBJ2-6; 9 bases line up with TRBD1. V trimming: 2 bases; J trimming: 0 bases; junction bases outside the gene matches: 17. CDR1 and CDR2 from the germline V gene are LNHDA and SQIVND (reference sequence). The CDR3 contains 22 residues. The CDR3, as DNA: TGTGCCAGTAGTATACACCGAATACATCGGGGACAGGGAAGCTCTGGGGCCAACGTCCTGACTTTC. Its translation is CASSIHRIHRGQGSSGANVLTF.

This chain connects TRBV4-1 to TRBJ1-5, with TRBD1 matching 11 bases. J lost 4 bases, V lost 4 bases, and 3 bases had no gene match. This CDR3 has 15 residues. Germline lookup yields CDR1 MGHRA and CDR2 YSYEKL. Here the CDR3 reads CASSRGTGGNQPQHF. The CDR3 DNA reads as TGCGCCAGCAGCCGGGGGACAGGGGGAAATCAGCCCCAGCATTTT.

This clone was detected once. V and J are TRBV9 and TRBJ1-5; D remains unclear. The CDR3 is 13 residues long. Trimming shortened V by 3 bases and J by 0 bases, and 4 bases separated the two germline ends. Germline V gene sequence: CDR1 SGDLS, CDR2 YYNGEE. The CDR3 protein is CASSAHSNQPQHF. Here the CDR3 DNA reads TGTGCCAGCAGCGCCCATAGCAATCAGCCCCAGCATTTT.

By share, this clone counts as medium-sized. The rearrangement joins TRBV18 to TRBJ1-1, with unresolved D. This CDR3 has 14 amino acids. Germline-derived CDR1 and CDR2 are KGHSH and LQKENI. V gave up 3 bases and J gave up 4 bases, with 12 bases separating them. CDR3 region: CASSPALGGTEAFF. In DNA form, the CDR3 reads TGTGCCAGCTCACCCGCTCTCGGCGGCACTGAAGCTTTCTTT.

In its sample, this clone was seen once. The genes are TRBV12-5 and TRBJ1-5; TRBD1 might be the D (6 bases). Deletions cut 1 base from V and 3 bases from J, with 7 bases between. This CDR3 has 14 residues. Germline CDR1 and CDR2: LGHNT and FRNRAP. CDR3 coding DNA: TGTGCTAGTGGTTTGGACAGGGCCAATCAGCCCCAGCATTTT. The encoded protein is CASGLDRANQPQHF.

V and J are TRBV9 and TRBJ2-7, with 7 positions matching TRBD2. The CDR3 runs 14 residues. V lost 0 bases to trimming and J lost 5 bases; unmatched junction nucleotides: 5. Germline CDR1 SGDLS, CDR2 YYNGEE. CDR3 sequence (DNA): TGTGCCAGCAGCGTAGACGGGAGGTCCCACGAGCAGTACTTC. Encoded protein: CASSVDGRSHEQYF.

CDR3 amino acids: CASGAGTGPTIQYF. CDR3 bases: TGTGCCAGCGGGGCGGGGACAGGACCCACCATTCAGTACTTC. The chain employs TRBV19 and TRBJ2-4; 8 positions agree with TRBD1. The CDR3 is 14 residues long. CDR1 LNHDA and CDR2 SQIVND come from the germline V gene (reference sequence). Unmatched junction bases numbered 13, after V lost 9 bases and J lost 9 bases.

This chain joins TRBV5-6 and TRBJ2-7, with D tentatively TRBD2 (6 bases). Germline CDR1 reads SGHDT; CDR2 reads YYEEEE. This CDR3 region has 14 residues. Trimming shortened V by 3 bases and J by 5 bases, and 15 bases separated the two germline ends. This CDR3 is CASSWEEWRDEQYF. CDR3 coding DNA: TGTGCCAGCAGCTGGGAGGAGTGGAGAGACGAGCAGTACTTC.

The genes are TRBV5-1 and TRBJ2-3; D is possibly TRBD1 or TRBD2 (5 bases each). The CDR3 totals 17 residues. Germline V gene data show CDR1 as SGHRS and CDR2 as YFSETQ. V lost 2 bases and J lost 4, with 20 bases in between. CDR3 amino acids: CASSFTLRGVGADTQYF. For the CDR3, the DNA is TGCGCCAGCAGCTTCACCTTAAGGGGAGTAGGGGCAGATACGCAGTATTTT.

This sequence joins TRBV6-5 and TRBJ1-5, with D unresolved. This CDR3 spans 13 amino acids. Looked up from germline, CDR1 is MNHEY and CDR2 is SVGAGI. Trimming took off 3 bases at V and 5 bases at J, with 8 bases between the two ends. CDR3 residues: CASSYNGDQPQHF. For the CDR3, the DNA is TGTGCCAGCAGTTATAATGGGGATCAGCCCCAGCATTTT.

The rearrangement joins TRBV5-4 to TRBJ2-2; TRBD2 aligns across 8 bases. CDR3 size: 15 residues. V shed 4 bases, J shed 4 bases, and the junction held 6 bases outside the gene matches. Germline V lookup: CDR1 SGHNT, CDR2 YYREEE (reference sequence). CDR3 sequence: CASSDGTRVTGELFF. The CDR3 nucleotides read TGTGCCAGCAGCGACGGGACTAGGGTCACCGGGGAGCTGTTTTTT.

The chain links TRBV4-3 to TRBJ2-5, with TRBD2 as a possible D gene (6 bases). V gave up 4 bases and J gave up 2 bases, with 14 bases separating them. Germline assignment: CDR1 LGHNA and CDR2 YSLEER. CDR3 size: 15 residues. The CDR3 here is CASSPRLRDQETQYF. In DNA form, the CDR3 reads TGCGCCAGCAGCCCTAGGTTGCGGGATCAAGAGACCCAGTACTTC.

The rearrangement links TRBV7-2 to TRBJ1-3; no clear D. CDR3 length: 14 amino acids. Trimming took 4 bases from V and 0 from J, leaving 7 bases between them. CDR1 is SGHTA, CDR2 FQGNSA, per germline. The CDR3 region is CASSSGLSGNTIYF. The CDR3, as DNA: TGTGCCAGCAGCTCCGGGCTCTCTGGAAACACCATATATTTT.

This clone was observed a single time. The chain carries TRBV25-1 and TRBJ2-1; maybe TRBD2 (5 bases). Between the trimmed V and J ends, which lost 4 bases and 4 bases, there was a span of 11 bases. The CDR3 runs to 14 residues. Germline V gene sequence: CDR1 MGHDK, CDR2 SYGVNS. CDR3 sequence reads: CASSVPGSYNEQFF. The CDR3 bases are TGTGCCAGCAGTGTCCCGGGATCATACAATGAGCAGTTCTTC.

The chain combines TRBV18 with TRBJ2-3, with TRBD2 identical over 9 bases. This CDR3 has 17 amino acids. After removal of 6 bases from V and 0 bases from J, the junction contained 10 bases not matched to a gene. Germline V gene sequence: CDR1 KGHSH, CDR2 LQKENI. For the CDR3, the DNA is TGTGCCAGCTCGCGGACGACTAGCGGAGCTAGCACAGATACGCAGTATTTT. This gives the protein CASSRTTSGASTDTQYF.

The V gene is TRBV7-3, the J gene TRBJ2-2; weak D call: TRBD1 (5 bases). Deletions cut 2 bases from V and 7 bases from J, with 14 bases between. The V gene's germline CDR1 is SGHTA and CDR2 FQGTGA. CDR3 size: 15 residues. CDR3 nucleotides: TGTGCCAGCAGCTTATTAGGCCAGGGATACGGGGAGCTGTTTTTT. Protein: CASSLLGQGYGELFF.

The V gene is TRBV14, the J gene TRBJ2-5; D uncertain. The DNA end is a closer match to TRBJ2-7, so the J assignment may be wrong. CDR3 length equals 13 residues. Germline V gene sequence: CDR1 SGHDN, CDR2 FVKESK. The CDR3 spells CASSQDFSYEQYF. The CDR3 region has the DNA TGTGCCAGCAGCCAAGACTTCTCCTACGAGCAGTACTTC.

The chain has TRBV30 and TRBJ1-5; D is ambiguous. V lost 7 bases and J lost 3, with 13 bases in between. The CDR3 contains 13 residues. CDR1 GTSNPN and CDR2 SVGIG come from the germline V gene (reference sequence). CDR3 DNA sequence: TGTGCCTACCAGCCGGCGGACAATCAGCCCCAGCATTTT. This translates into CAYQPADNQPQHF.

This chain links TRBV7-3 with TRBJ2-3, with D tentatively TRBD2 (6 bases). The germline V gene encodes CDR1 SGHTA and CDR2 FQGTGA. V was trimmed by 8 bases and J by 5 bases, leaving 17 bases between them. The CDR3 runs to 14 residues. The CDR3, as DNA: TGTGCCAGCGGCCGGCGGGGCTGGGGAGATACGCAGTATTTT. Translation: CASGRRGWGDTQYF.